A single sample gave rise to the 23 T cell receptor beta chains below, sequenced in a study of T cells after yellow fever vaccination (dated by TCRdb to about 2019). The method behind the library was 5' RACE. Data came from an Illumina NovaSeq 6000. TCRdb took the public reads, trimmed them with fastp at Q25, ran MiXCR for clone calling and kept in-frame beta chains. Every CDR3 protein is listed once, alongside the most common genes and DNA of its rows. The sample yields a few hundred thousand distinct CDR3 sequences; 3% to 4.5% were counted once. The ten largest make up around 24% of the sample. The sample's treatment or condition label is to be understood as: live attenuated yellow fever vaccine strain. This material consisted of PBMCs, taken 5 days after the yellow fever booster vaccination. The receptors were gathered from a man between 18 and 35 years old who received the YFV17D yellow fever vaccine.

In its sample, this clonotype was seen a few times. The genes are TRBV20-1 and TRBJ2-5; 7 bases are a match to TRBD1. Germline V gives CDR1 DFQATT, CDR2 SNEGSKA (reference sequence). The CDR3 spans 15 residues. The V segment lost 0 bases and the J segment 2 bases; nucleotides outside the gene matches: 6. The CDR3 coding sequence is TGCAGTGCTAGAGATCCGGGCAGGGGGCAAGAGACCCAGTACTTC. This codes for CSARDPGRGQETQYF.

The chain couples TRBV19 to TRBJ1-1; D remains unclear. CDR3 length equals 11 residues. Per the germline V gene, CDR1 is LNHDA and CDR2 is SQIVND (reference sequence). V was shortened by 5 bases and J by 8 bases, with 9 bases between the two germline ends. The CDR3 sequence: CASSWVGEAFF. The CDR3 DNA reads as TGTGCCAGTAGTTGGGTCGGGGAAGCTTTCTTT.

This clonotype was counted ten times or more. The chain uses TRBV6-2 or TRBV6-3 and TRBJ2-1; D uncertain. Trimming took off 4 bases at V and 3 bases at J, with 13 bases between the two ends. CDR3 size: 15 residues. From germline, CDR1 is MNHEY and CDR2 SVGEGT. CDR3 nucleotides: TGTGCCAGCAGTTCCCCCGGGCCCGGCTACAATGAGCAGTTCTTC. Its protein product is CASSSPGPGYNEQFF.

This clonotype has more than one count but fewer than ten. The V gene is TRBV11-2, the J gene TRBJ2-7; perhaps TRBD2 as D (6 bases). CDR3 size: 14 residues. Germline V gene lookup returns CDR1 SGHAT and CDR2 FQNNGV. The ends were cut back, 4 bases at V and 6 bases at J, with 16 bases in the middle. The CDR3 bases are TGTGCCAGCAGCTATCGGGGGTCAGGAGGCGAGCAGTACGTC. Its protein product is CASSYRGSGGEQYV.

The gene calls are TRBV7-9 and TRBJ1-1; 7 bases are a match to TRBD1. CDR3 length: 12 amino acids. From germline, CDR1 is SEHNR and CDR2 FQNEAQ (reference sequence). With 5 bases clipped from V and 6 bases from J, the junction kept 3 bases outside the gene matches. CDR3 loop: CASSRGPSEAFF. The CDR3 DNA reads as TGTGCCAGCAGCAGGGGGCCATCTGAAGCTTTCTTT.

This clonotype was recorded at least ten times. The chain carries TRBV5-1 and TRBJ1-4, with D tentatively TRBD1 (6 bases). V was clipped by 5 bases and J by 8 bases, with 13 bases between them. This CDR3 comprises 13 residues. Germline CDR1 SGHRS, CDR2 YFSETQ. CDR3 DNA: TGCGCCAGCAGAGAAGGAGGGGGAGAAAAACTGTTTTTT. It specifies CASREGGGEKLFF.

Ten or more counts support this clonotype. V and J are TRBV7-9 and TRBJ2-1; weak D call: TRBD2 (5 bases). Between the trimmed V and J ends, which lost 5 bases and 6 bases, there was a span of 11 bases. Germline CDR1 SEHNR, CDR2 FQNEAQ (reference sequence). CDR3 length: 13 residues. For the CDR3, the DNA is TGTGCCAGCAGCCCGGGGTCCCCCAATGAGCAGTTCTTC. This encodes CASSPGSPNEQFF.

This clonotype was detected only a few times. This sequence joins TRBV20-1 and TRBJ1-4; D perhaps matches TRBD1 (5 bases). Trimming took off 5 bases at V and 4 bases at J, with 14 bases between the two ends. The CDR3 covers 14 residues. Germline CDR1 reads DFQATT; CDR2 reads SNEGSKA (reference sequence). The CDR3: CSAQGTDLNEKLFF. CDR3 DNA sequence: TGCAGTGCTCAAGGGACGGATCTTAATGAAAAACTGTTTTTT.

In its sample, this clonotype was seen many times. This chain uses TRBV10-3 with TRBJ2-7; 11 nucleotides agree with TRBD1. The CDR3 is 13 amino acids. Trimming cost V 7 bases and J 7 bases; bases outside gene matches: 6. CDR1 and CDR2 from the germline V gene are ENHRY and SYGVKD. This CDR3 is CAIKGQGAVEQYV. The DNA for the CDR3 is TGTGCCATCAAAGGACAGGGGGCGGTTGAGCAGTACGTC.

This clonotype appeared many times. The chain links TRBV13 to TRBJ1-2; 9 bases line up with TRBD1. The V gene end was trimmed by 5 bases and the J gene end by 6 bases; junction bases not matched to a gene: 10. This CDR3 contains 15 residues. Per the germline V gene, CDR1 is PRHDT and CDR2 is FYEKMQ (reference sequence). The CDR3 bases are TGTGCCAGCAGCCCTCGGGACAGGGAAAAGGATGGCTACACCTTC. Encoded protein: CASSPRDREKDGYTF.

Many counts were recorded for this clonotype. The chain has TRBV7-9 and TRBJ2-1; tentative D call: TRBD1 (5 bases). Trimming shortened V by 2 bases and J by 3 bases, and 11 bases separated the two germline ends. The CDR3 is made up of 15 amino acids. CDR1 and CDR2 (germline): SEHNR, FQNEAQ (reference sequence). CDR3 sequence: CASSLPQGYYNEQFF. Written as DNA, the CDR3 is TGTGCCAGCAGCTTACCCCAGGGCTACTACAATGAGCAGTTCTTC.

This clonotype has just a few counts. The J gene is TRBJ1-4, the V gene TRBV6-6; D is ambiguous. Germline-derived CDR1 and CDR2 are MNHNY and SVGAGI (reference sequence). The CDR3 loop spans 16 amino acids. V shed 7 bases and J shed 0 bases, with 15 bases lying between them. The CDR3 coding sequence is TGTGCCAGCAAGACATCTGACGGGTCAACTAATGAAAAACTGTTTTTT. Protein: CASKTSDGSTNEKLFF.

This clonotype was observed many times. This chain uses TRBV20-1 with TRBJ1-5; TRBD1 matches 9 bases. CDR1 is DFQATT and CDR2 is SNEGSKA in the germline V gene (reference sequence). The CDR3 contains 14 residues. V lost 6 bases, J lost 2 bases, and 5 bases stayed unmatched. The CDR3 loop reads CSATGGSGNQPQHF. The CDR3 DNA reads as TGCAGTGCCACAGGGGGCTCAGGCAATCAGCCCCAGCATTTT.

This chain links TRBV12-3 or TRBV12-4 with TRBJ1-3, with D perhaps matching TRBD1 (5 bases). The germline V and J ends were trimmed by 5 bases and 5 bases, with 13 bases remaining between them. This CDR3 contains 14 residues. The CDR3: CASSGGSMRNTIYF. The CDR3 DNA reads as TGTGCCAGCAGTGGGGGGTCGATGCGAAACACCATATATTTT.

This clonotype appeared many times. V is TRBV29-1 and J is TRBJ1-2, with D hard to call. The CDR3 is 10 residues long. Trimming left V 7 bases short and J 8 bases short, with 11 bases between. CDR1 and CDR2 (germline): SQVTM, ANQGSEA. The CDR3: CSAGLRGYTF. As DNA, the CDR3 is TGCAGCGCCGGGTTACGCGGCTACACCTTC.

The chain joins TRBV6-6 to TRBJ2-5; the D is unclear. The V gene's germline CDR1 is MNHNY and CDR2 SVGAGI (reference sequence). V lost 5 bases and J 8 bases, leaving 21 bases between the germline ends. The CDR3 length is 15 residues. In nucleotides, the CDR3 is TGTGCCAGCAGTACCCCGACGGACCTGACCTATACCCAGTACTTC. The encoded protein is CASSTPTDLTYTQYF.

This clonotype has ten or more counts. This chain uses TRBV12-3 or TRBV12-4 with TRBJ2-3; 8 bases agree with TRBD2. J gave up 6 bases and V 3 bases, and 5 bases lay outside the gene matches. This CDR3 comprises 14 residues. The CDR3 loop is CASSLGLGFDTQYF. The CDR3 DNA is TGTGCCAGCAGTTTGGGACTAGGGTTCGATACGCAGTATTTT.

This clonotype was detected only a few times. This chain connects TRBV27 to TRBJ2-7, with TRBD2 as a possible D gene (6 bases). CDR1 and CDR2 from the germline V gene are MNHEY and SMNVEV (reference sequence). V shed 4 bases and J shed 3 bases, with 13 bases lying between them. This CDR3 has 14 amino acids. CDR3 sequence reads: CASSSRGGYYEQYF. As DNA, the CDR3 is TGTGCCAGCAGTTCCCGGGGAGGTTACTACGAGCAGTACTTC.

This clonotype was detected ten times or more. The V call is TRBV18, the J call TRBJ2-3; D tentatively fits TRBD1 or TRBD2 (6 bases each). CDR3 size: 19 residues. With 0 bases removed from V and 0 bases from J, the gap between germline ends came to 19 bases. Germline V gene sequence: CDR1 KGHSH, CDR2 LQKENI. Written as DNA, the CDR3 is TGTGCCAGCTCACCACCGGGGGCCATCGGGGGTATAAGCACAGATACGCAGTATTTT. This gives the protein CASSPPGAIGGISTDTQYF.

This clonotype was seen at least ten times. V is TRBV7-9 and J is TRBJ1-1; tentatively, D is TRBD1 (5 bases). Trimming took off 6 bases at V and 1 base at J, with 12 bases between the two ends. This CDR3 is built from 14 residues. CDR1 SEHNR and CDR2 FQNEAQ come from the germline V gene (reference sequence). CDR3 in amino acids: CASREITGNTEAFF. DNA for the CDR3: TGTGCCAGCAGGGAAATTACAGGGAACACTGAAGCTTTCTTT.

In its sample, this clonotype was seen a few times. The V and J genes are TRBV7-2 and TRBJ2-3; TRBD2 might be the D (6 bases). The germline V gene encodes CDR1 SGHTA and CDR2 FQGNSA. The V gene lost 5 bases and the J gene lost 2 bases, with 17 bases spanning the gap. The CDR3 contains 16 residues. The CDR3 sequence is CASSPEGGAPTDTQYF. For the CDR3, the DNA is TGTGCCAGCAGCCCCGAGGGCGGGGCGCCCACAGATACGCAGTATTTT.

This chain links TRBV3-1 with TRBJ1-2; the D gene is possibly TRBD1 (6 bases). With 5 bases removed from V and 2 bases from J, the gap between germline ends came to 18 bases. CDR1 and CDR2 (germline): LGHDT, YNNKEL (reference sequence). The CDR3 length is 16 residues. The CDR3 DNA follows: TGTGCCAGCAGCGATGTTCGGGACATCCTCAACTATGGCTACACCTTC. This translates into CASSDVRDILNYGYTF.

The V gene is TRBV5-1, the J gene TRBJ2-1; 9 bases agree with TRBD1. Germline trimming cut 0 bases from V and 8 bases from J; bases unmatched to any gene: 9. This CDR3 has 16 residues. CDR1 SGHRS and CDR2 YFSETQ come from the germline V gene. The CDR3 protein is CASSLETGGGYDEQFF. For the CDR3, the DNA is TGCGCCAGCAGCTTGGAGACAGGGGGAGGGTACGATGAGCAGTTCTTC.